What follows describes a single TCR beta chain. Sequencing was done directly on freshly isolated, uncultured memory T cells. Method: immunoSEQ multiplex PCR; TCRdb's copy keeps in-frame clones and lacks some. The sample holds 20,000 to 25,000 clones; about nine tenths are singletons and the top ten take less than 0.75%. This specimen belongs to a study of CD4 T cell repertoires in COVID-19. Whole-study context: After 10 days of IL-2 expansion, CFSE-low cells were relabeled and restimulated with other coronavirus spikes.

Germline CDR1 is MNHNS and CDR2 is SASEGT. The CDR3 covers 15 residues. J gave up 5 bases and V 5 bases, and 10 bases lay outside the gene matches. The source material was central memory CD4+ T cells from blood, sampled before the COVID-19 pandemic. The chain uses TRBV6-1 and TRBJ2-5; TRBD2 matches at 8 bases. This TCR was sampled from a human donor who had COVID-19. The CDR3 protein is CASSFGVGRAETQYF. CDR3 bases: TGTGCCAGCAGTTTTGGGGTCGGGAGGGCGGAGACCCAGTACTTC.